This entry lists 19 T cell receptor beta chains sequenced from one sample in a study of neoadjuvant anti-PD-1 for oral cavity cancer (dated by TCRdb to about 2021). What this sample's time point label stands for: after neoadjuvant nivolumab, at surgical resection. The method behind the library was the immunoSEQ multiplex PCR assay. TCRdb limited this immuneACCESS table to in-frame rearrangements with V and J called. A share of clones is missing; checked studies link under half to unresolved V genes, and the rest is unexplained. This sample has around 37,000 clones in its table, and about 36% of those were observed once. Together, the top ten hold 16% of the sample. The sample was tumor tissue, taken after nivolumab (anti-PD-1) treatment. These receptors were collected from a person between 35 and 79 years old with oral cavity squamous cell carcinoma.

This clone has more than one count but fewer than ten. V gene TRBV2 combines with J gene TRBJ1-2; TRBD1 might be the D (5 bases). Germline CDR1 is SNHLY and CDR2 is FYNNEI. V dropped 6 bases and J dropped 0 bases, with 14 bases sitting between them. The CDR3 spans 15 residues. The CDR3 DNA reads TGTGCCAGCAGATCCAGGTGGGGGGCTAACTATGGCTACACCTTC. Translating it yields CASRSRWGANYGYTF.

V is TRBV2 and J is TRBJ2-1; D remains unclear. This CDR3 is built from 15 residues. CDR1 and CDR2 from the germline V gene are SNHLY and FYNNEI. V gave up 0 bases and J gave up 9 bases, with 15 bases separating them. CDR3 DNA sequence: TGTGCCAGCAGTGAAGCTCCTAACATGCTCGGTGAGCAGTTCTTC. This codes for CASSEAPNMLGEQFF.

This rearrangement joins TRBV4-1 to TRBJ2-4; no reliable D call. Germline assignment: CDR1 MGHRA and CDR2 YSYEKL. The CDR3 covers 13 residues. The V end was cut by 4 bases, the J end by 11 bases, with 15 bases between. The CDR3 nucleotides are TGCGCCAGCAGCCGTATCCCAACCCGGGTTCAGTACTTC. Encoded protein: CASSRIPTRVQYF.

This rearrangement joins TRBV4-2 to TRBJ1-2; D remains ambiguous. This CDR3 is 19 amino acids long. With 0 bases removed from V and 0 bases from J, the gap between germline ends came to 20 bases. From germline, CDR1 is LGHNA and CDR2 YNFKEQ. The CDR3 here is CASSQEYISGLSSNYGYTF. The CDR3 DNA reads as TGTGCCAGCAGCCAAGAGTATATTTCGGGCCTCTCCTCTAACTATGGCTACACCTTC.

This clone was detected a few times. For the CDR3, the DNA is TGTGCCAGCAGTGAAGGGGCAGGGGGATCTTCCGGGGAGCTGTTTTTT. Translated: CASSEGAGGSSGELFF. The chain couples TRBV25-1 to TRBJ2-2; TRBD1 matches 7 bases. The CDR3 has 16 amino acids. V lost 2 bases and J lost 6; bases outside the gene matches: 9. The V gene's germline CDR1 is MGHDK and CDR2 SYGVNS.

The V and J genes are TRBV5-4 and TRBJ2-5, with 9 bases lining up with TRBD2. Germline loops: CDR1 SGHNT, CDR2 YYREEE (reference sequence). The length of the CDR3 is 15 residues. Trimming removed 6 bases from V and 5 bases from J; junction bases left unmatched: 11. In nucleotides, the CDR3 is TGTGCCAGCAACCTTGCTGCGGGAGGGACTGAGACCCAGTACTTC. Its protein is CASNLAAGGTETQYF. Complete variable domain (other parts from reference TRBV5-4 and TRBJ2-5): ETGVTQSPTHLIKTRGQQVTLRCSSQSGHNTVSWYQQALGQGPQFIFQYYREEENGRGNFPPRFSGLQFPNYSSELNVNALELDDSALYLCASNLAAGGTETQYFGPGTRLLVL.

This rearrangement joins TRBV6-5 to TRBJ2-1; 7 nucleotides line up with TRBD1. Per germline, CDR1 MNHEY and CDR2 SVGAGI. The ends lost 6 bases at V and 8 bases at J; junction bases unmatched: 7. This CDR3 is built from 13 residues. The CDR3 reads CASRTTGVHEQFF. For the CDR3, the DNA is TGTGCCAGCAGAACAACAGGGGTTCATGAGCAGTTCTTC.

CDR3 coding DNA: TGCGCCAGCAGCCATCCATCTGGACATTCGGGAAACACCATATATTTT. This encodes CASSHPSGHSGNTIYF. V and J are TRBV4-1 and TRBJ1-3; tentatively, D is TRBD1 (5 bases). Germline V gives CDR1 MGHRA, CDR2 YSYEKL. V was trimmed by 3 bases and J by 4 bases, leaving 16 bases between them. CDR3 size: 16 residues.

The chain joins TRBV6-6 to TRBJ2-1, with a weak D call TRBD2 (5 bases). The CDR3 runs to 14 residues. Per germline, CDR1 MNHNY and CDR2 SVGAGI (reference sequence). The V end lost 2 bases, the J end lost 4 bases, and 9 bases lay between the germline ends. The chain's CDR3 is CASSYHRGYNEQFF. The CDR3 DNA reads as TGTGCCAGCAGTTACCATCGGGGATACAATGAGCAGTTCTTC.

In nucleotides, the CDR3 is TGTGCCAGCAGTTCCCGATATTACGAGCAGTACTTC. This codes for CASSSRYYEQYF. The V call is TRBV7-9, the J call TRBJ2-7, with D uncertain. This CDR3 contains 12 residues. V lost 6 bases to trimming and J lost 4 bases, with 10 bases between them. Germline assignment: CDR1 SEHNR and CDR2 FQNEAQ (reference sequence).

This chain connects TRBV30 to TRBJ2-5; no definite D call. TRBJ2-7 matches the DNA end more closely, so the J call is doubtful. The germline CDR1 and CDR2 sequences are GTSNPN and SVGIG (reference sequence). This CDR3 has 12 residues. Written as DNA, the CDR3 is TGTGCCTGGAGTCGTCTAGCCTACGAGCAGTACTTC. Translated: CAWSRLAYEQYF.

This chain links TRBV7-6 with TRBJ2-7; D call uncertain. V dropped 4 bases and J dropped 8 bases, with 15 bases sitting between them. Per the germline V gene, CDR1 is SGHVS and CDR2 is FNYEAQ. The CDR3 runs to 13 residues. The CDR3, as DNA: TGTGCCAGCAGCTCCAACCCCGTATACCAGCAGTACTTC. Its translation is CASSSNPVYQQYF.

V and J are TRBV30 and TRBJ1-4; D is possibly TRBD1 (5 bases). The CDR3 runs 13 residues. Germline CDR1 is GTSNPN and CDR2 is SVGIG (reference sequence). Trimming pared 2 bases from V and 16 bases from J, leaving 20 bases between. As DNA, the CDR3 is TGTGCCTGGAGTTACGCAAGGGACGGGGTCCGGTTTTTT. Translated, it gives CAWSYARDGVRFF.

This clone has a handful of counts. CDR3 sequence (DNA): TGCGCCAGCAGTGAGTGGGCGGGGGGATCAACAGATACGCAGTATTTT. Amino acids: CASSEWAGGSTDTQYF. J is TRBJ2-3 and V is TRBV10-2; 8 positions agree with TRBD2. The V segment lost 1 base and the J segment 3 bases; nucleotides outside the gene matches: 6. Germline V gene lookup returns CDR1 WSHSY and CDR2 SAAADI. The CDR3 runs to 16 residues.

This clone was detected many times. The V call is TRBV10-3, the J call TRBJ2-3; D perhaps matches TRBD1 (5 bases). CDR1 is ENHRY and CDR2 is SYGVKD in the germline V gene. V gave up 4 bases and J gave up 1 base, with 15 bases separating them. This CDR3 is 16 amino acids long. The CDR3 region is CAISATIRVGTDTQYF. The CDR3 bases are TGTGCCATCAGTGCGACGATCAGGGTTGGCACAGATACGCAGTATTTT.

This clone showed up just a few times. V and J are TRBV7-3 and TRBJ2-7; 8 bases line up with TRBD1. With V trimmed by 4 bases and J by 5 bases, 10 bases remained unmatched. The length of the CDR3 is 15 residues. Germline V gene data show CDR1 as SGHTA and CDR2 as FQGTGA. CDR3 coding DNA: TGTGCCAGCAGCTCCTCTCCGACAGGGGTAGACGAGCAGTACTTC. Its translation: CASSSSPTGVDEQYF. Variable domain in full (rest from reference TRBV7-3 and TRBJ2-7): GAGVSQTPSNKVTEKGKYVELRCDPISGHTALYWYRQSLGQGPEFLIYFQGTGAADDSGLPNDRFFAVRPEGSVSTLKIQRTERGDSAVYLCASSSSPTGVDEQYFGPGTRLTVT.

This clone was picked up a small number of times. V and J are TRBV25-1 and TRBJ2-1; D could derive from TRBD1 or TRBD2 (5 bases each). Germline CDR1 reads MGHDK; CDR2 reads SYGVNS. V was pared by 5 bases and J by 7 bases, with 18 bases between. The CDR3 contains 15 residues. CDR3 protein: CASSQITLEGNEQFF. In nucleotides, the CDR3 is TGTGCCAGCAGTCAAATAACTTTAGAGGGGAATGAGCAGTTCTTC. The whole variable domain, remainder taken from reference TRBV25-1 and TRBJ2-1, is EADIYQTPRYLVIGTGKKITLECSQTMGHDKMYWYQQDPGMELHLIHYSYGVNSTEKGDLSSESTVSRIRTEHFPLTLESARPSHTSQYLCASSQITLEGNEQFFGPGTRLTVL.

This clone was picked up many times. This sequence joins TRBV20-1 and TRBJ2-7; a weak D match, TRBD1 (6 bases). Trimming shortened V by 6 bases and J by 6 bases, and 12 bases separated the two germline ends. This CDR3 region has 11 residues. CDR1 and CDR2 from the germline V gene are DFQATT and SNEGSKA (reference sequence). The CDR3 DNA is TGCAGTGCCCCTGGGACACTCGAGCAGTACTTC. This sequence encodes CSAPGTLEQYF.

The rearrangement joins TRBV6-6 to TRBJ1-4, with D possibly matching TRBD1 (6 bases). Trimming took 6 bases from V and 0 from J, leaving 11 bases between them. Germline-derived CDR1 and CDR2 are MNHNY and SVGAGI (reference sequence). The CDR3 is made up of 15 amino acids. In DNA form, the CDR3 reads TGTGCCAGCAGCAGGGGCGACGCAACTAATGAAAAACTGTTTTTT. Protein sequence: CASSRGDATNEKLFF.